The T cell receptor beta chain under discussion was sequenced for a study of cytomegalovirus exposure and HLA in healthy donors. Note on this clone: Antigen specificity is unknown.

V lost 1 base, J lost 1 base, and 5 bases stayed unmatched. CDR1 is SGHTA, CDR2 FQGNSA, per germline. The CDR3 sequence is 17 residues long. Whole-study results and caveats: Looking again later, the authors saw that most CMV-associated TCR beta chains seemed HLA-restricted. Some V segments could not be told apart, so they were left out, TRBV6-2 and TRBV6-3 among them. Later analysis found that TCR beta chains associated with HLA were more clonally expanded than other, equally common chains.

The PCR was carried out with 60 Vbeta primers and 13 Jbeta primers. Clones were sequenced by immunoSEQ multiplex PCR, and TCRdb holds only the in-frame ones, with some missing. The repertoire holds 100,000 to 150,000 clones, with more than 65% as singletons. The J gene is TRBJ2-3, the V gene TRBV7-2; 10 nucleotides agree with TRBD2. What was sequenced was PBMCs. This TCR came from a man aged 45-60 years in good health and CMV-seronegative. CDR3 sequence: CASSLGRLAGGTDTQYF. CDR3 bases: TGTGCCAGCAGCTTAGGTCGTCTAGCGGGGGGCACAGATACGCAGTATTTT.